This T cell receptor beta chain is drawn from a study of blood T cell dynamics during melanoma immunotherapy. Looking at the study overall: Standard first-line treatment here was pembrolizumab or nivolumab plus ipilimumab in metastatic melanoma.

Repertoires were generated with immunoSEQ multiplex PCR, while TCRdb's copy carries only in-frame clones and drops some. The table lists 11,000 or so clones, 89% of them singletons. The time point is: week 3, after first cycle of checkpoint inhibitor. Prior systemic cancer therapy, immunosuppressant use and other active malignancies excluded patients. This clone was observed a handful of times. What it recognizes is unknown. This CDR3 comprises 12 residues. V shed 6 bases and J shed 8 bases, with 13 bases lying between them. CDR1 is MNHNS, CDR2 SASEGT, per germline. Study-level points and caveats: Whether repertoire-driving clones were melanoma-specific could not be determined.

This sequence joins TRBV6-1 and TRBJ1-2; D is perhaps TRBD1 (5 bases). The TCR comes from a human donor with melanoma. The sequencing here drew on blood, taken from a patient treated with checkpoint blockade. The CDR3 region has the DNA TGTGCCAGCAGCGGCGGAGGGGTGGGCTACACCTTC. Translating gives CASSGGGVGYTF.